The T cell receptor (beta chain) under discussion was sequenced for a study of T cells expressing NK-cell markers. As for the study in general: It was sorted CD3+CD56+NKG2C+, CD3+CD56+NKG2C- and CD3+CD56-NKG2C+ T cells that supplied the TCR beta repertoires. In the group of eight sequenced donors, seven were HCMV-seropositive and one was seronegative. Regarding the study as a whole: These clonotypes, the leaders elsewhere, also led the CD3+CD56-NKG2C+ fraction in several donors.

Using the 5' RACE reads, TCRdb records one entry per CDR3 protein without DNA. The sample's table shows approximately 440,000 distinct CDR3 sequences. Regarding this clonotype: What it binds is not known.

This CDR3 contains 16 residues. The TCR was taken from a woman between 50 and 59 years old in good health. Material: blood T cells: a sorted CD56 or NKG2C T cell subset, CD4+ or CD8+ T cells, or bulk PBMC T cells (not recorded which). The chain joins TRBV12-3 or TRBV12-4 to TRBJ1-3; absent DNA, TCRdb's TRBD1 call cannot be checked. The chain's CDR3 is CASRPPRDRGRNTIYF.